What follows are 26 T cell receptor beta chains derived from one specimen sequenced in a study of blood T cell repertoires in COVID-19. Assay: immunoSEQ multiplex PCR; the TCRdb copy retains only in-frame clones and omits some. This table holds 100,000 to 150,000 clones, approximately 80% found once. Sequenced sample: peripheral blood. Receptor source: a woman between 50 and 59 years old with acute or convalescent COVID-19.

The chain carries TRBV7-9 and TRBJ2-6, with D uncertain. The V gene's germline CDR1 is SEHNR and CDR2 FQNEAQ (reference sequence). Trimming removed 4 bases from V and 1 base from J, with 5 bases in between. The CDR3 spans 14 residues. The CDR3, as DNA: TGTGCCAGCAGCTACGGTTCTGGGGCCAACGTCCTGACTTTC. Residues: CASSYGSGANVLTF.

The chain links TRBV14 to TRBJ2-7, with 7 bases fitting TRBD1. Germline values: CDR1 SGHDN, CDR2 FVKESK. The CDR3 has 14 amino acids. The J segment lost 4 bases and the V segment lost 0 bases, leaving 3 bases of the junction unmatched. The CDR3 loop reads CASSQETGAYEQYF. CDR3 nucleotides: TGTGCCAGCAGCCAAGAAACAGGGGCTTACGAGCAGTACTTC.

The rearrangement links TRBV7-9 to TRBJ2-4, with TRBD1 identical over 8 bases. J gave up 0 bases and V 0 bases, and 4 bases lay outside the gene matches. CDR1 SEHNR and CDR2 FQNEAQ come from the germline V gene (reference sequence). CDR3 length: 17 amino acids. The CDR3 loop is CASSLAGQGLAKNIQYF. The CDR3 DNA sequence: TGTGCCAGCAGCTTAGCTGGACAGGGCTTAGCCAAAAACATTCAGTACTTC.

The chain links TRBV15 to TRBJ2-2; TRBD2 matches at 10 bases. The CDR3 runs 16 residues. The germline V gene encodes CDR1 LNHNV and CDR2 YYDKDF (reference sequence). The J segment lost 4 bases and the V segment lost 4 bases, leaving 6 bases of the junction unmatched. The CDR3 here is CATSKWTSGFTGELFF. The CDR3 nucleotides read TGTGCCACCAGCAAATGGACTAGCGGTTTCACCGGGGAGCTGTTTTTT.

This clone was detected a few times. This chain joins TRBV19 and TRBJ1-2; D is perhaps TRBD1 (6 bases). Trimming removed 5 bases at V and 5 bases at J, with 18 bases between. The CDR3 runs 15 residues. Germline CDR1 and CDR2: LNHDA and SQIVND (reference sequence). The CDR3, as DNA: TGTGCCAGTAGTCTGACGACAGGCGTCCCATATGGCTACACCTTC. It encodes CASSLTTGVPYGYTF.

This chain joins TRBV10-3 and TRBJ2-4; TRBD2 matches 9 bases. The CDR3 contains 14 residues. The V gene end was trimmed by 8 bases and the J gene end by 6 bases; junction bases not matched to a gene: 8. Germline CDR1 ENHRY, CDR2 SYGVKD. The CDR3 protein is CAIRPSGDGNIQYF. The CDR3 DNA reads TGTGCCATCCGGCCTAGCGGGGACGGAAACATTCAGTACTTC.

This clone was seen just once. The chain carries TRBV7-9 and TRBJ2-3; D uncertain. V lost 10 bases, J lost 6 bases, and 17 bases lay in between. CDR3 length: 13 residues. Germline CDR1 is SEHNR and CDR2 is FQNEAQ (reference sequence). The CDR3, as DNA: TGTGCCACAACAGCCTCCTACTTCGATACGCAGTATTTT. It codes for CATTASYFDTQYF. The full variable domain, with the rest looked up from reference TRBV7-9 and TRBJ2-3, is DTGVSQNPRHKITKRGQNVTFRCDPISEHNRLYWYRQTLGQGPEFLTYFQNEAQLEKSRLLSDRFSAERPKGSFSTLEIQRTEQGDSAMYLCATTASYFDTQYFGPGTRLTVL.

The rearrangement joins TRBV5-5 to TRBJ1-3; D gene unclear. V shed 1 base and J shed 2 bases, with 7 bases lying between them. The germline gives CDR1 SGHKS, CDR2 YYEKEE (reference sequence). CDR3 length equals 14 residues. Written as DNA, the CDR3 is TGTGCCAGCAGCTTGCAAACAGCTGGAAACACCATATATTTT. This encodes CASSLQTAGNTIYF.

The chain couples TRBV10-3 to TRBJ2-7, with D perhaps TRBD2 (6 bases). V shed 4 bases and J shed 6 bases, with 19 bases lying between them. CDR3 length: 15 amino acids. CDR1 is ENHRY and CDR2 is SYGVKD in the germline V gene. Here the CDR3 DNA reads TGTGCCATCAGTGGGGGAGGTGAGTGGGGCTCCGAGCAGTACTTC. It translates to CAISGGGEWGSEQYF.

The chain carries TRBV7-2 and TRBJ2-1; 12 bases fit TRBD2. Germline CDR1 and CDR2: SGHTA and FQGNSA. The CDR3 is made up of 16 amino acids. J was trimmed by 6 bases and V by 3 bases; bases with no gene match: 6. CDR3 bases: TGTGCCAGCAGCTTCTCACTAGCGGGAGGTCGCAATGAGCAGTTCTTC. This gives the protein CASSFSLAGGRNEQFF.

The rearrangement uses TRBV6-1 and TRBJ1-2; the D is unclear. V shed 1 base and J shed 8 bases, with 11 bases lying between them. Germline loops: CDR1 MNHNS, CDR2 SASEGT. The CDR3 has 13 amino acids. The CDR3: CASSEEEGQGYTF. The CDR3 nucleotides are TGTGCCAGCAGTGAAGAAGAGGGCCAAGGCTACACCTTC.

This clone showed up just a few times. This chain uses TRBV10-3 with TRBJ2-3; D might be TRBD2 (6 bases). This CDR3 has 16 amino acids. Trimming left V 0 bases short and J 2 bases short, with 12 bases between. CDR1 and CDR2 from the germline V gene are ENHRY and SYGVKD. The CDR3 DNA reads TGTGCCATCAGTGAGTCTACGGGGGACCACACAGATACGCAGTATTTT. Residues: CAISESTGDHTDTQYF.

V and J are TRBV30 and TRBJ1-6; 10 bases are shared with TRBD1. Germline CDR1 is GTSNPN and CDR2 is SVGIG (reference sequence). V dropped 3 bases and J dropped 6; count of bases not matched to a gene: 8. The CDR3 has 16 residues. CDR3 DNA sequence: TGTGCCTGGAGCAGGGACGGGACAGGGGTTAATTCACCCCTCCACTTT. It encodes CAWSRDGTGVNSPLHF.

This chain links TRBV5-1 with TRBJ2-5, with D possibly being TRBD2 (6 bases). Trimming removed 1 base at V and 4 bases at J, with 17 bases between. Germline V lookup: CDR1 SGHRS, CDR2 YFSETQ. The CDR3 is 16 amino acids. CDR3 DNA sequence: TGCGCCAGCAGCTTGTTAGCGGAACACGAGAGAGAGACCCAGTACTTC. It is translated as CASSLLAEHERETQYF.

The rearrangement joins TRBV27 to TRBJ2-7, with 7 bases that match TRBD2. Germline V gene sequence: CDR1 MNHEY, CDR2 SMNVEV (reference sequence). The V gene end was trimmed by 5 bases and the J gene end by 1 base; junction bases not matched to a gene: 11. The CDR3 is 16 amino acids. CDR3 DNA sequence: TGTGCCAGCAGTCCACGGGGTGGCGGGAGATCCTACGAGCAGTACTTC. Translated: CASSPRGGGRSYEQYF.

J is TRBJ2-1 and V is TRBV10-1; maybe TRBD2 (5 bases). CDR1 WNHNN and CDR2 SYGVQD come from the germline V gene (reference sequence). V was clipped by 6 bases and J by 1 base, with 13 bases between them. The CDR3 sequence is 15 residues long. CDR3: CASSGGLESYNEQFF. The CDR3 coding sequence is TGCGCCAGCAGCGGTGGACTTGAATCCTACAATGAGCAGTTCTTC.

The chain's CDR3 is CASSMGGGTYNEQFF. The DNA for the CDR3 is TGTGCCAGTAGTATGGGGGGGGGAACCTACAATGAGCAGTTCTTC. The chain recombines TRBV19 with TRBJ2-1; 7 positions match TRBD2. The CDR3 is made up of 15 amino acids. The J segment lost 2 bases and the V segment lost 3 bases, leaving 4 bases of the junction unmatched. Germline loops: CDR1 LNHDA, CDR2 SQIVND (reference sequence).

This chain joins TRBV27 and TRBJ1-2, with D possibly matching TRBD1 (6 bases). The CDR3 sequence is 13 residues long. Trimming pared 5 bases from V and 4 bases from J, leaving 11 bases between. Germline V gene sequence: CDR1 MNHEY, CDR2 SMNVEV (reference sequence). The CDR3 DNA reads as TGTGCCAGCAGTCCAACAGGGTTCTATGGCTACACCTTC. Its protein product is CASSPTGFYGYTF.

The chain carries TRBV15 and TRBJ1-1; tentative D call: TRBD1 (5 bases). Trimming removed 0 bases from V and 3 bases from J, with 8 bases in between. Germline V gene sequence: CDR1 LNHNV, CDR2 YYDKDF (reference sequence). The CDR3 contains 14 residues. CDR3 sequence: CATSRDGRDTEAFF. CDR3 DNA: TGTGCCACCAGCAGAGACGGCAGGGACACTGAAGCTTTCTTT.

J is TRBJ2-3 and V is TRBV3-1 (or the pseudogene TRBV3-2), with D unclear. The CDR3 runs to 14 residues. Germline CDR1 reads LGHDT; CDR2 reads YNNKEL (reference sequence). Trimming cost V 1 base and J 2 bases, with 7 bases left between them. CDR3 sequence: CASSQVFSTDTQYF. CDR3 nucleotides: TGTGCCAGCAGCCAAGTGTTCTCCACAGATACGCAGTATTTT.

This chain joins TRBV6-6 and TRBJ1-5; D may be TRBD1 (5 bases). V lost 2 bases, J lost 7 bases, and 12 bases lay in between. CDR1 and CDR2 (germline): MNHNY, SVGAGI (reference sequence). The CDR3 totals 14 residues. CDR3 region: CASSYGGGSQPQHF. As DNA, the CDR3 is TGTGCCAGCAGTTACGGGGGGGGAAGCCAGCCCCAGCATTTT.

V usage is TRBV7-8 and J usage is TRBJ1-6; no firm D call. CDR1 SGHVS and CDR2 FQNEAQ come from the germline V gene. The CDR3 runs to 15 residues. V was cut by 1 base and J by 5 bases, with 9 bases left in between. As DNA, the CDR3 is TGTGCCAGCAGCTTAGGTTCCCAGAATAATTCACCCCTCCACTTT. This encodes CASSLGSQNNSPLHF. The complete variable domain, with remaining parts taken from reference TRBV7-8 and TRBJ1-6, reads GAGVSQSPRYKVAKRGQDVALRCDPISGHVSLFWYQQALGQGPEFLTYFQNEAQLDKSGLPSDRFFAERPEGSVSTLKIQRTQQEDSAVYLCASSLGSQNNSPLHFGNGTRLTVT.

The V and J genes are TRBV7-9 and TRBJ1-2, with 7 positions matching TRBD1. CDR1 and CDR2 (germline): SEHNR, FQNEAQ (reference sequence). The CDR3 contains 13 residues. The junction had 4 bases not matched to a gene; V was cut back by 3 bases and J by 6 bases. The CDR3 DNA sequence: TGTGCCAGCAGCTTTAGGGACAGTGATGGCTACACCTTC. Amino acid sequence: CASSFRDSDGYTF. The full variable domain, in which reference TRBV7-9 and TRBJ1-2 provide the parts outside the CDR3, is DTGVSQNPRHKITKRGQNVTFRCDPISEHNRLYWYRQTLGQGPEFLTYFQNEAQLEKSRLLSDRFSAERPKGSFSTLEIQRTEQGDSAMYLCASSFRDSDGYTFGSGTRLTVV.

V gene TRBV18 combines with J gene TRBJ2-5; 10 nucleotides align to TRBD1. The CDR3 runs 15 residues. CDR1 is KGHSH, CDR2 LQKENI, per germline. With 4 bases clipped from V and 5 bases from J, the junction kept 7 bases outside the gene matches. CDR3 region: CASSQRQGAGETQYF. The CDR3 DNA follows: TGTGCCAGCTCACAGAGACAGGGGGCAGGGGAGACCCAGTACTTC.

The chain is built from TRBV28 and TRBJ1-6; D not resolved. V lost 8 bases, J lost 0 bases, and 14 bases lay in between. The CDR3 covers 16 residues. The germline gives CDR1 MDHEN, CDR2 SYDVKM. The CDR3 DNA sequence: TGTGCCAGCTTCCCTCAGCGTGGCTCCTATAATTCACCCCTCCACTTT. The encoded protein is CASFPQRGSYNSPLHF.

The chain couples TRBV5-1 to TRBJ2-3, with D perhaps matching TRBD1 (6 bases). Trimming removed 0 bases from V and 1 base from J, with 9 bases in between. Germline V gene data show CDR1 as SGHRS and CDR2 as YFSETQ. The CDR3 sequence is 15 residues long. The CDR3 DNA sequence: TGCGCCAGCAGCTTGGGGGCAGGGGGCACAGATACGCAGTATTTT. Its protein is CASSLGAGGTDTQYF.